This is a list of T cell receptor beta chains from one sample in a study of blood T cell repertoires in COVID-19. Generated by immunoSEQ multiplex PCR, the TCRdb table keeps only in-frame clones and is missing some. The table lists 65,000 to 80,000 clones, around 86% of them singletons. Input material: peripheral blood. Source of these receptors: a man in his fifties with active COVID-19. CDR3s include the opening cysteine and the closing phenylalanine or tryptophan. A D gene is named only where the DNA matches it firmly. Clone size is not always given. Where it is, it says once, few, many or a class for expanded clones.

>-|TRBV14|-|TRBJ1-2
TGTGCCAGCAGCCCTGGTCCGGGCTATGGCTACACCTTC
CASSPGPGYGYTF
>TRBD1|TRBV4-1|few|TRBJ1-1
TGCGCCAGCAGCCCCATCTTATCCGGGACAGGGAACACTGAAGCTTTCTTT
CASSPILSGTGNTEAFF
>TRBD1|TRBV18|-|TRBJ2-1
TGTGCCAGCTCACCAAGGACAGGGGAGAATGAGCAGTTCTTC
CASSPRTGENEQFF
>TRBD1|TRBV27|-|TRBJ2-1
TGTGCCAGCAGTTTAAGGGGGCCTGGCAATGAGCAGTTCTTC
CASSLRGPGNEQFF
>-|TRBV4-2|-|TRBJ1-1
TGTGCCAGCAGCCAAGACCGCCAGGGCCACTTTAACACTGAAGCTTTCTTT
CASSQDRQGHFNTEAFF
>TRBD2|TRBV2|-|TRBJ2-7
TGTGCCAGCAGAAGGACTAGCCCCGACCACGAGCAGTACTTC
CASRRTSPDHEQYF
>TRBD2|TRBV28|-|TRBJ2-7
TGTGCCAGCAGTTTAAGGGGTCTAGCGGGTAGCGAGCAGTACTTC
CASSLRGLAGSEQYF
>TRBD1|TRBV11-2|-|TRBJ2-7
TGTGCCAGCAGCCCTATTGACAGGGGCCGGAGCTCCTACGAGCAGTACTTC
CASSPIDRGRSSYEQYF
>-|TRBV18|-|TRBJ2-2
TGTGCCAGCTCACCAGTTATAGGGGACACCGGGGAGCTGTTTTTT
CASSPVIGDTGELFF
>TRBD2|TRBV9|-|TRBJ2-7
TGTGCCAGCAGCGTCGCTAGCGGGGGCTACGAGCAGTACTTC
CASSVASGGYEQYF
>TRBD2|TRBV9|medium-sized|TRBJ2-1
TGTGCCAGCAGCTCCGCACTAGCGGGAGTTCAGGATGAGCAGTTCTTC
CASSSALAGVQDEQFF